These 8 T cell receptor beta chains share one sample of origin, sequenced in a study of post-analysis software for immune sequencing data. Study-wide results and caveats: Compared with controls, patients had more of about 5 TRBV segments, including TRBV5-6, TRBV5-1 and TRBV20-1.

Their antigens remain unidentified. Unique molecular identifiers were built into the TCR beta cDNA libraries. Each CDR3 protein is one row after TCRdb ran MiXCR on the PCR reads. Here the sample spans some 890,000 distinct CDR3 sequences, approximately 53% being singletons. Sequences were obtained from blood. The origin of the receptors is a girl under 18 with multiple sclerosis.

Only a few counts were recorded for this clonotype. The chain recombines TRBV20-1 with TRBJ2-7, with D unresolved. The CDR3 contains 12 residues. CDR1 DFQATT and CDR2 SNEGSKA come from the germline V gene (reference sequence). Trimming removed 4 bases at V and 0 bases at J, with 7 bases between. CDR3 coding DNA: TGCAGTGCTAAGGAGCTCTCCTACGAGCAGTACTTC. Translated, it gives CSAKELSYEQYF.

This clonotype turned up a few times. The chain is built from TRBV10-3 and TRBJ2-7; D possibly corresponds to TRBD2 (5 bases). Germline CDR1 and CDR2: ENHRY and SYGVKD. V shed 2 bases and J shed 0 bases, with 11 bases lying between them. The CDR3 spans 15 residues. The CDR3 sequence: CAISELGLISYEQYF. For the CDR3, the DNA is TGTGCCATCAGTGAGCTCGGACTGATCTCCTACGAGCAGTACTTC.

The J gene is TRBJ1-1, the V gene TRBV2, with D perhaps matching TRBD1 (5 bases). V lost 7 bases, J lost 4 bases, and 16 bases lay in between. The CDR3 loop spans 14 amino acids. Germline V gives CDR1 SNHLY, CDR2 FYNNEI. CDR3 region: CASKNGPGGTEAFF. CDR3 DNA sequence: TGTGCCAGCAAGAACGGCCCGGGGGGCACTGAAGCTTTCTTT.

V gene TRBV12-3 or TRBV12-4 combines with J gene TRBJ2-1; D is possibly TRBD1 (6 bases). The CDR3 is 13 residues long. Trimming shortened V by 9 bases and J by 7 bases, and 16 bases separated the two germline ends. CDR3 nucleotides: TGTGCCAGGACTATGGGGACAAAAAATGAGCAGTTCTTC. Protein product: CARTMGTKNEQFF.

This clonotype was detected only a few times. This rearrangement joins TRBV7-9 to TRBJ2-1, with D hard to call. V was cut by 4 bases and J by 10 bases, with 14 bases left in between. Germline CDR1 reads SEHNR; CDR2 reads FQNEAQ (reference sequence). This CDR3 is built from 13 residues. CDR3 sequence: CASSSARVGEQFF. The CDR3 DNA reads as TGTGCCAGCAGCTCAGCCCGAGTAGGCGAGCAGTTCTTC.

This sequence joins TRBV7-8 and TRBJ1-1; unclear D gene. Trimming took 4 bases from V and 0 from J, leaving 15 bases between them. This CDR3 contains 16 residues. Germline V gives CDR1 SGHVS, CDR2 FQNEAQ. CDR3 loop: CASSSRVALMNTEAFF. CDR3 DNA: TGTGCCAGCAGCTCAAGAGTTGCGTTAATGAACACTGAAGCTTTCTTT.

This clonotype came up a few times. This sequence joins TRBV18 and TRBJ2-5; perhaps TRBD2 as D (6 bases). The J call may be mistaken, given a closer DNA end match to TRBJ2-7. The germline V gene encodes CDR1 KGHSH and CDR2 LQKENI. This CDR3 is 16 amino acids long. The DNA for the CDR3 is TGTGCCAGCTCACCACTAACTAGCAGCATAGTCAACGAGCAGTACTTC. Protein product: CASSPLTSSIVNEQYF.

The V call is TRBV7-2, the J call TRBJ2-1; TRBD1 might be the D (5 bases). Trimming pared 1 base from V and 7 bases from J, leaving 23 bases between. CDR3 length: 18 residues. The germline gives CDR1 SGHTA, CDR2 FQGNSA. CDR3 residues: CASSLVPLLKGPRNEQFF. CDR3 DNA sequence: TGTGCCAGCAGCTTAGTACCCTTACTCAAGGGGCCGAGGAATGAGCAGTTCTTC. The variable domain in full, with the rest retrieved from reference TRBV7-2 and TRBJ2-1, is GAGVSQSPSNKVTEKGKDVELRCDPISGHTALYWYRQSLGQGLEFLIYFQGNSAPDKSGLPSDRFSAERTGGSVSTLTIQRTQQEDSAVYLCASSLVPLLKGPRNEQFFGPGTRLTVL.